Listed below are T cell receptor beta chains from one sample, sequenced in a study of blood T cell repertoires in COVID-19. The data were produced by immunoSEQ multiplex PCR, yet TCRdb's version contains in-frame clones alone and is incomplete. The repertoire holds about 180,000 clones, with about 88% as singletons. The sample was peripheral blood. These receptors all stem from a woman aged 25-40 years with active or convalescent COVID-19. Both conserved end residues are part of each CDR3. Each record gives: D gene, clone size, J gene, V gene, CDR3 DNA, CDR3 protein. The D gene is left open where the match is weak. Clone size appears in some rows only: once, few, many, or a class for an expanded clone.

>TRBD1|NA|TRBJ2-7|TRBV6-5
TGTGCCAGCTCCCCCGGGGACAGGGCATACGAGCAGTACTTC
CASSPGDRAYEQYF
>TRBD1|once|TRBJ1-1|TRBV12-3/TRBV12-4
TGTGCCAGCAGCTTGGACAGGAGCACTGAAGCTTTCTTT
CASSLDRSTEAFF
>TRBD2|NA|TRBJ2-1|TRBV7-9
TGTGCCAGCAGCTTAGCGGCTAGCGGGCATAATGAGCAGTTCTTC
CASSLAASGHNEQFF
>TRBD1|NA|TRBJ1-3|TRBV6-5
TGTGCCAGCAGTTACCGGACAGGGGTAGGAAACACCATATATTTT
CASSYRTGVGNTIYF
>TRBD2|once|TRBJ2-1|TRBV3-1/TRBV3-2
TGTGCCAGCAGCCAAGAGGCAACTAGCGTCTACCACAATGAGCAGTTCTTC
CASSQEATSVYHNEQFF
>TRBD1|NA|TRBJ2-5|TRBV7-6
TGTGCCAGCAGCTTAGGCGCCGGGACAGGGAAAGTCGGCCAAGAGACCCAGTACTTC
CASSLGAGTGKVGQETQYF
>NA|NA|TRBJ2-5|TRBV19
TGTGCCAGTAGTATGGGCCACGAGACCCAGTACTTC
CASSMGHETQYF
>TRBD1|NA|TRBJ1-5|TRBV28
TGTGCCAGCAGCTCTATCGGACAGGGGAACCATCAGCCCCAGCATTTT
CASSSIGQGNHQPQHF
>NA|NA|TRBJ1-6|TRBV28
TGTGCCGCGAAAGGGGGATACGATAATTCACCCCTCCACTTT
CAAKGGYDNSPLHF
>TRBD2|NA|TRBJ2-7|TRBV5-4
TGTGCCAGCAGCTTGGGGTCGACTAGCGCCTTGTACGAGCAGTACTTC
CASSLGSTSALYEQYF
>NA|NA|TRBJ2-4|TRBV12-3/TRBV12-4
TGTGCCAGCAGAACAGGGTCCAAAAACATTCAGTACTTC
CASRTGSKNIQYF
>NA|NA|TRBJ2-1|TRBV21-1
TGTGCCAGCAGCGAACTAGCGGGGCGGGTATTTGGGCAGTTCTTC
CASSELAGRVFGQFF